The rows below give T cell receptor beta chains drawn from one sample of a study of T cells in localized non-small cell lung cancer. Profiled with immunoSEQ multiplex PCR; TCRdb holds only in-frame clones, not every one. This table holds fewer than 25,000 clones, roughly 90% found once. The sample was peripheral blood, taken before any cancer treatment. The receptors originated from a man aged 40-75 years with stage III squamous cell lung carcinoma. The CDR3 runs from the conserved cysteine through the conserved F or W. Each record gives: CDR3 DNA, CDR3 protein, V gene, J gene, clone size, D gene. The D gene is left open where the match is weak. The size of a clone is reported for some rows only, either as once, few or many, or as a class for expanded clones.

cdr3_nt: TGTGCCAGCACCTTAGCGGGGGGGAGGAATGAGCAGTTCTTC
cdr3_aa: CASTLAGGRNEQFF
v_call: TRBV6-5
j_call: TRBJ2-1
clone_size: .
d_call: TRBD2

cdr3_nt: TGTGCCAGTAGCTCCTACAGGGGGAGCTCCTACGAGCAGTACTTC
cdr3_aa: CASSSYRGSSYEQYF
v_call: TRBV19
j_call: TRBJ2-7
clone_size: .
d_call: TRBD1

cdr3_nt: TGTGCCAGTAGTATCACAGGGGATAATCAGCCCCAGCATTTT
cdr3_aa: CASSITGDNQPQHF
v_call: TRBV19
j_call: TRBJ1-5
clone_size: .
d_call: TRBD1

cdr3_nt: TGTGCCAGCAGCCCGAGGGTCGTCTCTGGAAACACCATATATTTT
cdr3_aa: CASSPRVVSGNTIYF
v_call: TRBV7-9
j_call: TRBJ1-3
clone_size: medium-sized
d_call: .

cdr3_nt: TGTGCCAGCAGCGAGGGGATTGCTGATAGGGCCGGAAACACCATATATTTT
cdr3_aa: CASSEGIADRAGNTIYF
v_call: TRBV9
j_call: TRBJ1-3
clone_size: .
d_call: .

cdr3_nt: TGTGCCAGCAGCTGGACTAGCGGGGGATCTCAAGAGACCCAGTACTTC
cdr3_aa: CASSWTSGGSQETQYF
v_call: TRBV9
j_call: TRBJ2-5
clone_size: .
d_call: TRBD2

cdr3_nt: TGTGCCAGCAGTGGGGGGACAGGGGGCCAGCCCCAGCATTTT
cdr3_aa: CASSGGTGGQPQHF
v_call: TRBV27
j_call: TRBJ1-5
clone_size: few
d_call: TRBD1

cdr3_nt: TGTGCCAGCAGCTACTGGGGGGCGGGGGAGACCCAGTACTTC
cdr3_aa: CASSYWGAGETQYF
v_call: TRBV5-4
j_call: TRBJ2-5
clone_size: .
d_call: .

cdr3_nt: TGCGCCAGCAGCTTGGGCCAGTTTGAAAACACCATATATTTT
cdr3_aa: CASSLGQFENTIYF
v_call: TRBV5-1
j_call: TRBJ1-3
clone_size: once
d_call: .

cdr3_nt: TGTGCCAGCAGCTTTCGTCCAGGGGAGTGGGAAAAACTGTTTTTT
cdr3_aa: CASSFRPGEWEKLFF
v_call: TRBV7-2
j_call: TRBJ1-4
clone_size: .
d_call: .

cdr3_nt: TGTGCCAGTAGTGCGACAGGAAGCAATCAGCCCCAGCATTTT
cdr3_aa: CASSATGSNQPQHF
v_call: TRBV19
j_call: TRBJ1-5
clone_size: .
d_call: .

cdr3_nt: TGTGCCAGCTCATATTCTAGCGGGGGCTCCAATGAGCAGTTCTTC
cdr3_aa: CASSYSSGGSNEQFF
v_call: TRBV18
j_call: TRBJ2-1
clone_size: once
d_call: TRBD2

cdr3_nt: TGTGCCAGCAGTGACGTAGCAGCGGGAGGGCTCGAAGAGACCCAGTACTTC
cdr3_aa: CASSDVAAGGLEETQYF
v_call: TRBV6-4
j_call: TRBJ2-5
clone_size: .
d_call: TRBD2

cdr3_nt: TGTGCCAGCAGTTACTCAGGGGGCCGGCAAGAGACCCAGTACTTC
cdr3_aa: CASSYSGGRQETQYF
v_call: TRBV6-5
j_call: TRBJ2-5
clone_size: .
d_call: TRBD1

cdr3_nt: TGTGCCAGCAGCTTAAGCACCGGAGGGACCTACGGGCAGTACTTC
cdr3_aa: CASSLSTGGTYGQYF
v_call: TRBV7-2
j_call: TRBJ2-7
clone_size: .
d_call: .

cdr3_nt: TGTGCCAGCAGCCGTGCTAGCGGGAGTAGGTACGAGCAGTACTTC
cdr3_aa: CASSRASGSRYEQYF
v_call: TRBV9
j_call: TRBJ2-7
clone_size: .
d_call: TRBD2

cdr3_nt: TGTGCCAGCGGAAGGGCCTTCGGAGGAATCTATGGCTACACCTTC
cdr3_aa: CASGRAFGGIYGYTF
v_call: TRBV27
j_call: TRBJ1-2
clone_size: .
d_call: .

cdr3_nt: TGTGCCAGCAGCGCCCGGGACAGCTCCTACGAGCAGTACTTC
cdr3_aa: CASSARDSSYEQYF
v_call: TRBV13
j_call: TRBJ2-7
clone_size: .
d_call: TRBD1

cdr3_nt: TGTGCCAGCAGCCAAGGTGGGGTCCAAGAGACCCAGTACTTC
cdr3_aa: CASSQGGVQETQYF
v_call: TRBV14
j_call: TRBJ2-5
clone_size: .
d_call: .

cdr3_nt: TGTGCCAGCAGTGTTTGGGAGCGGGAGAGGAGTACGCAGTATTTT
cdr3_aa: CASSVWERERSTQYF
v_call: TRBV2
j_call: TRBJ2-3
clone_size: .
d_call: TRBD2

cdr3_nt: TGTGCCAGCAGCCAAGGGATGGCTAGCGGGAGCAATGAGCAGTTCTTC
cdr3_aa: CASSQGMASGSNEQFF
v_call: TRBV14
j_call: TRBJ2-1
clone_size: .
d_call: TRBD2

cdr3_nt: TGTGCCAGCAGCTTAGGCTCTGAAGAAGAGACCCAGTACTTC
cdr3_aa: CASSLGSEEETQYF
v_call: TRBV7-2
j_call: TRBJ2-5
clone_size: .
d_call: .

cdr3_nt: TGCGCCAGCAGCCAAGAAGAGCGGGGGTTCTCCTACGAGCAGTACTTC
cdr3_aa: CASSQEERGFSYEQYF
v_call: TRBV4-1
j_call: TRBJ2-7
clone_size: .
d_call: TRBD2

cdr3_nt: TGTGCCTGGGCCAGGGGGGTAACAGATACGCAGTATTTT
cdr3_aa: CAWARGVTDTQYF
v_call: TRBV30
j_call: TRBJ2-3
clone_size: .
d_call: .

cdr3_nt: TGTGCCAGCTCACCCACTTGGCGGCCCTCCTACGAGCAGTACTTC
cdr3_aa: CASSPTWRPSYEQYF
v_call: TRBV18
j_call: TRBJ2-7
clone_size: .
d_call: .

cdr3_nt: TGCGCCAGCAGCGCCTCCGGGACAGGGGGAAACTATGGCTACACCTTC
cdr3_aa: CASSASGTGGNYGYTF
v_call: TRBV5-1
j_call: TRBJ1-2
clone_size: .
d_call: TRBD1

cdr3_nt: TGTGCCAGCAGCCAAGGTATCGGGTTCGGGGAGACCCAGTACTTC
cdr3_aa: CASSQGIGFGETQYF
v_call: TRBV4-2
j_call: TRBJ2-5
clone_size: .
d_call: .

cdr3_nt: TGTGCCTGGAGAACGGCGGGAGGGCCGAATGAGCAGTTCTTC
cdr3_aa: CAWRTAGGPNEQFF
v_call: TRBV30
j_call: TRBJ2-1
clone_size: .
d_call: TRBD2

cdr3_nt: TGTGCCAGCAGCCAAGATTACGGCAGGGAGAACCGGTTATGGAAACTGTTTTTT
cdr3_aa: CASSQDYGRENRLWKLFF
v_call: TRBV4-2
j_call: TRBJ1-4
clone_size: .
d_call: .

cdr3_nt: TGTGCCAGCAGTTCGGGCCCCTCCTATAATTCACCCCTCCACTTT
cdr3_aa: CASSSGPSYNSPLHF
v_call: TRBV6-6
j_call: TRBJ1-6
clone_size: once
d_call: .